A selection of T cell receptor beta chains follows, all from one sample in a study of blood T cell repertoires in COVID-19. TCRdb's table, derived via immunoSEQ multiplex PCR, lists solely in-frame clones and lacks some. The sample has about 340,000 clones; roughly 86% are singletons. Sequencing input: peripheral blood. These receptors were collected from a woman in her seventies with COVID-19, enrolled during active disease. CDR3s include the opening cysteine and the closing phenylalanine or tryptophan. D genes are given only for firm matches. For some rows the clone size is stated as once, few or many, or as a class when expanded; others skip it.

d_call: TRBD1; v_call: TRBV7-3; j_call: TRBJ2-2; clone_size: NA; cdr3_nt: TGTGCCAGCAGTCCCACCGACAGGGCGAACACCGGGGAGCTGTTTTTT; cdr3_aa: CASSPTDRANTGELFF
d_call: TRBD2; v_call: TRBV7-9; j_call: TRBJ2-1; clone_size: NA; cdr3_nt: TGTGCCAGCAGCGCCCTTGGGGGGGATCGCGGTGAGCAGTTCTTC; cdr3_aa: CASSALGGDRGEQFF
d_call: NA; v_call: TRBV9; j_call: TRBJ1-2; clone_size: NA; cdr3_nt: TGTGCCAGCAGCGTAGGCGGGGGGACTGGGGTAGGGTCTGGCTACACCTTC; cdr3_aa: CASSVGGGTGVGSGYTF
d_call: TRBD1; v_call: TRBV7-9; j_call: TRBJ2-5; clone_size: NA; cdr3_nt: TGTGCCAGCAGCCCCCAGGGGGCCGTGGGAGAGACCCAGTACTTC; cdr3_aa: CASSPQGAVGETQYF
d_call: TRBD1; v_call: TRBV7-2; j_call: TRBJ1-2; clone_size: NA; cdr3_nt: TGTGCCAGCAGCTTAAGTGGAGGGGGCGGCTACACCTTC; cdr3_aa: CASSLSGGGGYTF
d_call: TRBD1; v_call: TRBV7-9; j_call: TRBJ1-2; clone_size: NA; cdr3_nt: TGTGCCAGCAGCTTGGGGGACAGGGTGGAAGGGACTGGCTACACCTTC; cdr3_aa: CASSLGDRVEGTGYTF
d_call: NA; v_call: TRBV7-2; j_call: TRBJ2-3; clone_size: NA; cdr3_nt: TGTGCCAGCAGCTATTCGACAGGTGCAGATACGCAGTATTTT; cdr3_aa: CASSYSTGADTQYF
d_call: NA; v_call: TRBV12-2; j_call: TRBJ1-1; clone_size: NA; cdr3_nt: TGTGCAAGTCGCTTAGTCCACAGGGCGAACACTGAAGCTTTCTTT; cdr3_aa: CASRLVHRANTEAFF
d_call: TRBD1; v_call: TRBV6-2/TRBV6-3; j_call: TRBJ1-2; clone_size: NA; cdr3_nt: TGTGCCAGCAGTTACCCTGGGACAGGGGACCCCCAGGCTGCCGGCTACACCTTC; cdr3_aa: CASSYPGTGDPQAAGYTF
d_call: NA; v_call: TRBV24-1; j_call: TRBJ1-1; clone_size: once; cdr3_nt: TGTGCCACCAGTGATGCGCCGAACACTGAAGCTTTCTTT; cdr3_aa: CATSDAPNTEAFF